These T cell receptor beta chains were read from a single sample in a study of shared clonotypes between healthy human individuals. Only in-frame clones appear in the TCRdb table, and some are missing; sequencing was by immunoSEQ multiplex PCR. The sample holds 300,000 to 400,000 clones, around 87% seen once. The sequenced material came from memory CD8+ T cells sorted from blood. The receptor source for this set is a man in his late teens or twenties in good health. Each CDR3 is given with its conserved first and last residue. A D gene is named only where the DNA matches it firmly. Clone size is shown for a subset of rows, as once, few, many or a class of expanded clone.

v_call	j_call	d_call	clone_size	cdr3_aa
TRBV18	TRBJ2-7	NA	once	CASSPAQQGGPYEQYF
TRBV5-6	TRBJ2-7	NA	NA	CASSLDPGGYYEQYF
TRBV27	TRBJ2-1	NA	NA	CASSLVGPSSYNEQFF
TRBV27	TRBJ1-5	NA	NA	CASSWGTNQPQHF
TRBV10-1	TRBJ2-1	NA	NA	CASSDKTGANEQFF
TRBV7-9	TRBJ2-1	NA	NA	CASSLNREYEQFF
TRBV9	TRBJ1-1	NA	NA	CASSATNTEAFF
TRBV5-1	TRBJ1-1	TRBD1	NA	CASSLVSGGPEAFF
TRBV27	TRBJ2-2	NA	NA	CASSSYTGELFF
TRBV9	TRBJ2-7	NA	once	CASSEGGLLHEQYF
TRBV7-8	TRBJ1-2	NA	NA	CASSLENWGYGYTF
TRBV30	TRBJ2-7	NA	NA	CAWSPPQPSEQYF
TRBV4-1	TRBJ1-3	NA	NA	CASSQGSSGNTIYF
TRBV7-9	TRBJ1-4	TRBD1	NA	CASSFKGGGEKLFF
TRBV27	TRBJ2-2	NA	many	CASSDTGELFF
TRBV7-9	TRBJ2-5	NA	NA	CASSLRQIQETQYF
TRBV4-3	TRBJ2-5	NA	NA	CASSQGQGGKTQYF
TRBV6-5	TRBJ1-2	NA	NA	CASRKWRTYGYTF
TRBV25-1	TRBJ1-1	TRBD1	NA	CASSGRQGVNTEAFF
TRBV2	TRBJ1-4	NA	many	CASSVLGELNEKLFF
TRBV11-2	TRBJ2-7	NA	many	CASSLDRRGAVYEQYF
TRBV10-2	TRBJ1-5	NA	NA	CASSVAQDNQPQHF
TRBV4-1	TRBJ2-3	NA	NA	CASSQEGTYYEDTQYF
TRBV27	TRBJ1-1	NA	NA	CASSLLGGRGTEAFF
TRBV5-1	TRBJ2-7	TRBD1	NA	CASSPVGTGGPYEQYF
TRBV9	TRBJ1-3	NA	NA	CASGPVSGNTIYF
TRBV10-3	TRBJ2-1	NA	NA	CAISPGLNNEQFF
TRBV13	TRBJ1-1	TRBD1	few	CASSSGQGRAGTEAFF
TRBV5-1	TRBJ2-5	NA	NA	CASSLRTVQETQYF
TRBV6-5	TRBJ2-7	NA	NA	CASGFYYGYEQYF
TRBV7-9	TRBJ2-7	NA	NA	CASSSDGLPYEQYF
TRBV30	TRBJ1-1	NA	NA	CAWSRRAEAFF
TRBV29-1	TRBJ2-7	TRBD2	NA	CSVTSGRDSYEQYF
TRBV13	TRBJ2-7	NA	NA	CASSPPGASGPYEQYF
TRBV6-5	TRBJ2-7	TRBD1	NA	CASSYSWTGLSYEQYF
TRBV7-8	TRBJ1-1	NA	NA	CASSNSRVPSIRAFF
TRBV4-3	TRBJ2-7	NA	NA	CASSQVVTETYEQYF
TRBV27	TRBJ2-7	TRBD1	NA	CASSLSGGLHEQYF
TRBV2	TRBJ1-1	NA	NA	CASSLSRNTEAFF
TRBV27	TRBJ2-5	NA	NA	CARVVRGREGQETQYF
TRBV6-6	TRBJ2-5	TRBD1	NA	CASSPLTGREQETQYF
TRBV6-1	TRBJ2-3	NA	NA	CASSEEGGTDTQYF
TRBV28	TRBJ1-5	NA	NA	CASSLGESNQPQHF
TRBV7-9	TRBJ2-1	TRBD2	many	CASSFTSGRFNEQFF
TRBV27	TRBJ2-5	TRBD1	few	CASRRQGTEETQYF
TRBV2	TRBJ2-6	NA	NA	CASRVGWFQTGANVLTF